The 2 T cell receptor beta chains reported below all come from one sample, sequenced in a study of cytomegalovirus exposure and HLA in healthy donors. Primers included in the PCR were 60 Vbeta and 13 Jbeta primers. Data came from immunoSEQ multiplex PCR; TCRdb stores just in-frame clones and leaves some out. This table holds some 120,000 clones, over 9.5% found once. The sample comprised PBMCs. These receptors came from a woman between 18 and 29 years old in good health and CMV-seropositive.

The chain combines TRBV19 with TRBJ1-1, with D unresolved. The CDR3 spans 13 residues. Deletions cut 5 bases from V and 0 bases from J, with 7 bases between. CDR1 is LNHDA, CDR2 SQIVND, per germline (reference sequence). The CDR3 is CASSWALNTEAFF. CDR3 sequence (DNA): TGTGCCAGTAGTTGGGCCCTGAACACTGAAGCTTTCTTT.

This clone was recorded a few times. The rearrangement uses TRBV6-5 and TRBJ1-2, with D perhaps TRBD1 (6 bases). The V end was cut by 6 bases, the J end by 8 bases, with 13 bases between. The CDR3 is 12 residues long. Germline CDR1 reads MNHEY; CDR2 reads SVGAGI. The CDR3 nucleotides read TGTGCCAGCAGCCTACAGGGTTGGGGCTACACCTTC. This codes for CASSLQGWGYTF.